These 4 T cell receptor beta chains were sequenced from one sample in a study of cytomegalovirus exposure and HLA in healthy donors. The study ran its PCR with 60 Vbeta and 13 Jbeta primers. TCRdb's copy holds only in-frame clones and misses some; the assay was immunoSEQ multiplex PCR. Found here are about 89,000 clones, around 85% of them singletons; the top ten hold about 7%. The sample comprised PBMCs. The receptors come from a man between 35 and 55 years old in good health and CMV-seropositive.

The genes are TRBV10-3 and TRBJ1-5; D possibly corresponds to TRBD1 (5 bases). Germline V gives CDR1 ENHRY, CDR2 SYGVKD. The germline V and J ends were trimmed by 1 base and 4 bases, with 17 bases remaining between them. The CDR3 consists of 17 residues. The CDR3 reads CAISEFGQGIRNQPQHF. DNA of the CDR3: TGTGCCATCAGTGAGTTCGGGCAGGGAATTCGGAATCAGCCCCAGCATTTT.

The J gene is TRBJ2-7, the V gene TRBV5-5; 9 nucleotides match TRBD2. Germline values: CDR1 SGHKS, CDR2 YYEKEE (reference sequence). J was trimmed by 2 bases and V by 4 bases; bases with no gene match: 7. There are 15 residues in the CDR3. The CDR3 is CASSLGLAGTYEQYF. DNA for the CDR3: TGTGCCAGCAGCCTGGGGCTAGCGGGAACCTACGAGCAGTACTTC.

V usage is TRBV11-2 and J usage is TRBJ2-1, with D perhaps matching TRBD2 (5 bases). There are 12 residues in the CDR3. Germline V gene lookup returns CDR1 SGHAT and CDR2 FQNNGV. The V end was cut by 5 bases, the J end by 5 bases, with 7 bases between. The CDR3 is CASSPTNNEQFF. The CDR3, as DNA: TGTGCCAGCAGCCCGACTAACAATGAGCAGTTCTTC.

This clone was counted once. V gene TRBV10-3 combines with J gene TRBJ2-5; 9 nucleotides match TRBD2. There are 16 residues in the CDR3. J was trimmed by 2 bases and V by 2 bases; bases with no gene match: 6. Germline values: CDR1 ENHRY, CDR2 SYGVKD. Written as DNA, the CDR3 is TGTGCCATCAGTGAGGGGGGTAGCGGGGGACAAGAGACCCAGTACTTC. Its translation is CAISEGGSGGQETQYF.